Here is one T cell receptor (beta chain) with its context. This sample stems from a study of blood T cells in healthy people across ages. Together with a sample-barcoded 5' primer, a J-beta primer mix was included in a second PCR lasting about 7 to 11 cycles. Each TCR beta cDNA got a 12-nucleotide random molecular identifier. All samples gave at least 3 million CDR3-containing paired-end reads. TCRdb re-called the 5' RACE reads through MiXCR, storing one row per CDR3 protein. The sample lists roughly 930,000 distinct CDR3 sequences; about 44% were seen once. This CDR3 spans 15 amino acids. Losses at the gene ends were 7 bases for V and 0 bases for J; bases not matched to a gene: 11. Per the germline V gene, CDR1 is SQVTM and CDR2 is ANQGSEA. PBMCs, at least 7 million per sample, were isolated.

The sequencing sample was made of blood. The TCR originated in a man aged 25 to 40 in good health. The gene calls are TRBV29-1 and TRBJ2-7; 8 bases line up with TRBD2. The CDR3 reads CSAADPGGSSYEQYF. CDR3 bases: TGCAGCGCCGCTGATCCGGGGGGGAGCTCCTACGAGCAGTACTTC.